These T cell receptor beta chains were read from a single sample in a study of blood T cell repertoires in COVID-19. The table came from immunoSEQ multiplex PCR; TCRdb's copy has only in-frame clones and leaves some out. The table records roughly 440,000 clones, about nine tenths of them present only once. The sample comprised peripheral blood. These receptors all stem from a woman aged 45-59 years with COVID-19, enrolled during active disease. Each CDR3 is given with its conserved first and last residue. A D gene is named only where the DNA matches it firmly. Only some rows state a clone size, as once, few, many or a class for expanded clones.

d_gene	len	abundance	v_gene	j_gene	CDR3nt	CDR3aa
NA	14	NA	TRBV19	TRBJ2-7	TGTGCCAGTAGTATAGGAACAGGCGCCTACGAGCAGTACTTC	CASSIGTGAYEQYF
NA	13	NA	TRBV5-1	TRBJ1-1	TGCGCCAGCAGCTTGGTAGTGAACACTGAAGCTTTCTTT	CASSLVVNTEAFF
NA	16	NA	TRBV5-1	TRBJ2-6	TGCGCCAGCAGCCTAGACGGGAGCTCTGGGGCCAACGTCCTGACTTTC	CASSLDGSSGANVLTF
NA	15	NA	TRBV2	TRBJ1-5	TGTGCCAGCAGTGAAGACTGGGGACACAATCAGCCCCAGCATTTT	CASSEDWGHNQPQHF
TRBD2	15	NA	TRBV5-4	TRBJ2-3	TGTGCCAGCAAGAATAGGACTAGCGGGGGAGGGACGCAGTATTTT	CASKNRTSGGGTQYF
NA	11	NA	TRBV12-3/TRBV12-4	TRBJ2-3	TGTGCCAGCAGTTTTCATGATACGCAGTATTTT	CASSFHDTQYF
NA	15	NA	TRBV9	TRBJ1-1	TGTGCCAGCAGCTTAAGAGCGGGTGACAGTACTGAAGCTTTCTTT	CASSLRAGDSTEAFF
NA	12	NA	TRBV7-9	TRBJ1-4	TGTGCCAGCAGTCCGGGTAATGAAAAACTGTTTTTT	CASSPGNEKLFF
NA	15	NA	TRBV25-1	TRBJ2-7	TGTGCCAGCAGTGATCAGGGGCCCGGGAACTACGAGCAGTACTTC	CASSDQGPGNYEQYF
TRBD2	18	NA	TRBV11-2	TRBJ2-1	TGTGCCAGCAGCCTAAGCGGGGGGTCCCTTAGCTCCTACAATGAGCAGTTCTTC	CASSLSGGSLSSYNEQFF
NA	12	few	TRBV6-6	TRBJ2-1	TGTGCCAGCAGTTACGGGCAGAATGAGCAGTTCTTC	CASSYGQNEQFF
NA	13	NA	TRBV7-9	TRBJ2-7	TGTGCCAGCAGCTTAGCGACAGACTACGAGCAGTACTTC	CASSLATDYEQYF
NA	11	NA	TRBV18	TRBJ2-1	TGTGCCAGCTCACAACAGGGTGAGCAGTTCTTC	CASSQQGEQFF
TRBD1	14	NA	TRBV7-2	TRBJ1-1	TGTGCCAGCATCCAGGGGGCAGGGAACACTGAAGCTTTCTTT	CASIQGAGNTEAFF
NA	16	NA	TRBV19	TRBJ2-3	TGTGCCAGTAGTATAGATCGGAGGGGCACGGAAGATACGCAGTATTTT	CASSIDRRGTEDTQYF
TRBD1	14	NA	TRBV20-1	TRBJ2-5	TGCAGTGCTAGTCCCGGGACAGCCCAAGAGACCCAGTACTTC	CSASPGTAQETQYF
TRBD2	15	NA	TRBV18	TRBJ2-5	TGTGCCAGCTCACCACCGGGCGGGAGCCAAGAGACCCAGTACTTC	CASSPPGGSQETQYF
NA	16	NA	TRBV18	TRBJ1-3	TGTGCCAGCTCACCAAGAGGAATCCCTTCTGGAAACACCATATATTTT	CASSPRGIPSGNTIYF
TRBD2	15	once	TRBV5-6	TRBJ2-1	TGTGCCAGCAGCCCACTAGCGGGGGACCACAATGAGCAGTTCTTC	CASSPLAGDHNEQFF
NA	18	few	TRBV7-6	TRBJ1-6	TGTGCCAGCAGCTTCGATCTACCGGGGGGCTCCTATAATTCACCCCTCCACTTT	CASSFDLPGGSYNSPLHF
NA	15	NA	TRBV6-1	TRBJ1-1	TGTGCCAGCAGTGAAGCACCCGAAGGAGGGTTTGAAGCTTTCTTT	CASSEAPEGGFEAFF
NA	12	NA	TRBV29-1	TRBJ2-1	TGCAGCGCACAGTTCTCCTACAATGAGCAGTTCTTC	CSAQFSYNEQFF
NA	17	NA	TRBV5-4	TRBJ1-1	TGTGCCAGCAGCTTGGGGGCAACCCGCGTTATGAACACTGAAGCTTTCTTT	CASSLGATRVMNTEAFF
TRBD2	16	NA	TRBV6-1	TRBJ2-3	TGTGCCAGCAGTGAAGCACGTGGGGGGGAATCAGATACGCAGTATTTT	CASSEARGGESDTQYF
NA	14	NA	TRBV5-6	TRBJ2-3	TGTGCCAGCAGCCAGGGGTCTGGCACAGATACGCAGTATTTT	CASSQGSGTDTQYF
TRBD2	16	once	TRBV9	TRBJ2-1	TGTGCCAGCAGCCTACGACTAGCGGCTATATCATATGAGCAGTTCTTC	CASSLRLAAISYEQFF
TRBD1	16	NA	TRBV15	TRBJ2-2	TGTGCCACCAGCAGAGATTGGGACAGACACACCGGGGAGCTGTTTTTT	CATSRDWDRHTGELFF
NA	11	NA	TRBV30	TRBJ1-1	TGTGCCTGGGCAGGGTTTACTGAAGCTTTCTTT	CAWAGFTEAFF
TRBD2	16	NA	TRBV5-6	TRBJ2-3	TGTGCCAGCAGCTTGCGACTAGCGGGATTCACAGATACGCAGTATTTT	CASSLRLAGFTDTQYF
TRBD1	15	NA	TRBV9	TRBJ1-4	TGTGCCAGCAGCGTAGGAGGGGGCGTAGGTGAAAAACTGTTTTTT	CASSVGGGVGEKLFF
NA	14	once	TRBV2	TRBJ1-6	TGTGCCAGCAGTGGCGACAGGTTCAGTGAGCCCCTCCACTTT	CASSGDRFSEPLHF
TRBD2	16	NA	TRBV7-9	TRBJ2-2	TGTGCCAGCGCGACTAGCGGGGGAACCATCACCGGGGAGCTGTTTTTT	CASATSGGTITGELFF
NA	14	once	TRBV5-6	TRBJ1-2	TGTGCCAGCAGCTTACAGGGAAGGGACTATGGCTACACCTTC	CASSLQGRDYGYTF
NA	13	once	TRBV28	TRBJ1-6	TGTGCCAGCAGGGGGGGTATCCTTTCACCCCTCCACTTT	CASRGGILSPLHF
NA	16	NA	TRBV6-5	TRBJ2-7	TGTGCCAGCAGTTACTCTCTAGCTCGCCTCTCCTACGAGCAGTACTTC	CASSYSLARLSYEQYF
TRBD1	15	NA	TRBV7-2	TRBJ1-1	TGTGCCAGCAGCACCAGACAGGGGTTGAACACTGAAGCTTTCTTT	CASSTRQGLNTEAFF
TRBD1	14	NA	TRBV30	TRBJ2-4	TGTGCCTGGAGTGTACGACAGGGGGGTAGCATTCAGTACTTC	CAWSVRQGGSIQYF
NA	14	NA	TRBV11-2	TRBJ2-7	TGTGCCAGCAGCTCGACTAGAGAGGCCGGCGAGCAGTACTTC	CASSSTREAGEQYF
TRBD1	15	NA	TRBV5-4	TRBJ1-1	TGTGCCAGCAGCAACCCGCGGACAGGAAACACTGAAGCTTTCTTT	CASSNPRTGNTEAFF
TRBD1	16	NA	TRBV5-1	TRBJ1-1	TGCGCCAGCAGCTCAGAGTTACAGGGGAGTGACACTGAAGCTTTCTTT	CASSSELQGSDTEAFF
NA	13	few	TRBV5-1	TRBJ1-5	TGCGCCAGCAGCTACGGCGGGAGTCAGCCCCAGCATTTT	CASSYGGSQPQHF
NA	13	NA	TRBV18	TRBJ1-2	TGTGCCAGCTCCGGGGAGACAGGCGGAGGCTACACCTTC	CASSGETGGGYTF
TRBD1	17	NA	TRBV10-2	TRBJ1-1	TGCGCCAGCAGTGAGGGGGCGGGAGACAGGGGTAACACTGAAGCTTTCTTT	CASSEGAGDRGNTEAFF
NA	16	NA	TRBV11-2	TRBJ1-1	TGTGCCAGCAGCACCTTCTTCACGGGTGCGCACACTGAAGCTTTCTTT	CASSTFFTGAHTEAFF
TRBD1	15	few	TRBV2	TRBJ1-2	TGTGCCAGCAGTGAAGAGTGGGACAGAGATGGTGGCTACACCTTC	CASSEEWDRDGGYTF
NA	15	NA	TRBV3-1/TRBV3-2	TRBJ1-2	TGTGCCAGCAGCCAAATAGGAGGGGTTGGTAAAGGCTACACCTTC	CASSQIGGVGKGYTF
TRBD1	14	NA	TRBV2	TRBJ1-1	TGTGCCAGCAGTGAGCAGGGGGCGGACACTGAAGCTTTCTTT	CASSEQGADTEAFF
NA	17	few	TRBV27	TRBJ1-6	TGTGCCAGCAGTCGCGGGGGGCCGGGCCTCAATAATTCACCCCTCCACTTT	CASSRGGPGLNNSPLHF
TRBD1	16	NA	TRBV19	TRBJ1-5	TGTGCCAGTAGACAGGGGGGGACTAATAGCAATCAGCCCCAGCATTTT	CASRQGGTNSNQPQHF
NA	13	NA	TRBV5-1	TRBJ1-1	TGCGCCAGCAGTATACAGGGTCGAACTGAAGCTTTCTTT	CASSIQGRTEAFF